The rows below give T cell receptor beta chains drawn from one sample of a study of molecular identifiers for immune sequencing clone quantification. One entry per CDR3 protein, called by TCRdb with MiXCR from the PCR reads. This sample has 50,000 or so distinct CDR3 sequences; approximately 25% occur once, and the top ten carry 1.5% to 2%. Material: naive CD8+ T cells from blood, with Jurkat cell RNA spiked in. Receptors were obtained from a human donor in good health. Some libraries in this study had Jurkat cell RNA spiked in. CDR3s include the opening cysteine and the closing phenylalanine or tryptophan. Each record gives: J gene, clone size, V gene, CDR3 protein. Clone size is given as how often the clone was seen (once, few, many) or a class if it is expanded.

>TRBJ2-2|many|TRBV19
CASSLDGELFF
>TRBJ1-2|many|TRBV25-1
CASSEGSYGYTF
>TRBJ1-1|many|TRBV29-1
CSAGGEAFF
>TRBJ2-5|few|TRBV20-1
CSARDNFRGLETQYF
>TRBJ2-7|many|TRBV6-2/TRBV6-3
CASSSAVYEQYF
>TRBJ2-7|many|TRBV19
CASRTAKGEQYF
>TRBJ1-2|many|TRBV4-3
CASSPSRTDLGYGYTF
>TRBJ2-7|few|TRBV29-1
CSVESRDSTYEQYF
>TRBJ2-2|many|TRBV5-1
CASSLVSAGELFF
>TRBJ1-1|few|TRBV7-9
CASSPHYGEAFF
>TRBJ2-5|many|TRBV6-5
CASSYRLDQETQYF